This is a list of T cell receptor beta chains from one sample in a study of technical replicates of blood from a handful of donors. Some clones are missing from TCRdb's copy, which holds only in-frame ones; the method was immunoSEQ multiplex PCR. The table records 45,000 to 60,000 clones, more than 85% of them present only once. Sequences were obtained from PBMCs. These receptor sequences come from a human donor in good health. Some clones in this sample may be carry-over from other donors' samples. CDR3s leave out the opening cysteine and the closing phenylalanine or tryptophan.

TRBV29-1	TRBJ2-7	SVDLGAYEQY
TRBV5-6	TRBJ2-7	ASSSLDIYSGQSYEQY
TRBV5-4	TRBJ1-1	ASNAGTGNTEAF
TRBV30	TRBJ1-1	AWSKTGALGAF
TRBV27	TRBJ1-5	ASSSQGHNQPQH
TRBV25-1	TRBJ2-4	ASSGGEVGKNIQY
TRBV5-1	TRBJ2-3	ASSTGQGGTDTQY
TRBV19	TRBJ1-5	ASQDTINQPQH
TRBV2	TRBJ2-5	ASISSSQETQY
TRBV6-4	TRBJ2-3	ASSREGEGPDTQY
TRBV12-2	TRBJ2-1	ASREDREIDNEQF
TRBV7-9	TRBJ2-1	ASSQGGNNEQF
TRBV27	TRBJ2-2	ASSLSFRVGELF
TRBV7-2	TRBJ2-7	ASSSGLTYEQY
TRBV13	TRBJ2-1	ASSLTSGRSYNEQF
TRBV7-6	TRBJ2-7	ASSLTGGANEQY
TRBV9	TRBJ1-3	ASSVGSMSTGNTIY
TRBV29-1	TRBJ2-2	SVNPDPRVTGELF
TRBV6-5	TRBJ1-2	ASRRFLTGGYGYT
TRBV7-9	TRBJ2-7	ASSLHSREQY
TRBV7-2	TRBJ1-1	ASSLFGRSRAF
TRBV27	TRBJ2-7	ASSSILGEQY
TRBV13	TRBJ1-1	ASSLKGDTEAF
TRBV6-5	TRBJ2-2	ASRLAGDTGELF
TRBV7-9	TRBJ1-5	ASSLGEFQPQH
TRBV2	TRBJ1-3	ASKTGGLSGNTIY
TRBV11-2	TRBJ1-5	ASAGGVERNQPQH
TRBV7-2	TRBJ1-1	ASSFARGTNAEAF
TRBV5-4	TRBJ2-3	ASSLTRSTDTQY
TRBV6-5	TRBJ2-3	ASSGSDRRTDTQY
TRBV4-1	TRBJ2-7	ASSVSGTGKAYEQY
TRBV10-3	TRBJ1-1	ATAGTGQGAEAF
TRBV7-9	TRBJ2-2	ASSLSTSGLNTGELF
TRBV21-1	TRBJ2-5	AIPGLSGETQY
TRBV5-4	TRBJ1-4	ASSLATGATNEKLF
TRBV19	TRBJ1-2	ASSSPGPGQDRSYGYT
TRBV6-6	TRBJ1-1	ASSYSGGEAF
TRBV19	TRBJ2-1	ASRERGGQKNNEQF
TRBV25-1	TRBJ2-7	ASSEEAGTGTYEQY
TRBV6-4	TRBJ2-1	ASSDSSGGANEQF
TRBV7-2	TRBJ1-2	ASSLGAGNLYGYT
TRBV5-4	TRBJ1-1	ASGDLGLNTEAF
TRBV19	TRBJ1-2	ASSTDRNYGYT
TRBV4-2	TRBJ1-6	ASSQDGENSPLH
TRBV5-6	TRBJ1-4	ASSLDPGREKLF
TRBV5-6	TRBJ2-2	ASRKRAGELF
TRBV6-1	TRBJ1-6	ASSDGTGVSPLH
TRBV7-2	TRBJ1-2	ASSFGGQGSGYT
TRBV2	TRBJ1-3	ASRAPSGRGQGDTIY
TRBV18	TRBJ2-7	ASSLSTASYEQY
TRBV9	TRBJ2-7	ASSDSGASYEQY